A single sample gave rise to the 15 T cell receptor beta chains below, sequenced in a study of shared clonotypes between healthy human individuals. Generated by immunoSEQ multiplex PCR, the TCRdb table keeps only in-frame clones and is missing some. Among about a million clones, 60% to 80% were seen once, and the ten largest hold approximately 0.95%. The material sequenced was memory CD4+ T cells from PBMCs. Indicated subset: CD45RA-negative fraction. The receptors here all came from a man younger than 35 in good health. Some clones in this sample may be carry-over from other donors' samples.

The V gene is TRBV5-1, the J gene TRBJ2-5; 10 nucleotides match TRBD2. The CDR3 runs 15 residues. With 2 bases clipped from V and 2 bases from J, the junction kept 3 bases outside the gene matches. CDR1 and CDR2 (germline): SGHRS, YFSETQ. The chain's CDR3 is CASSFLAGAQETQYF. CDR3 in DNA: TGCGCCAGCAGCTTCCTAGCGGGGGCTCAAGAGACCCAGTACTTC.

V and J are TRBV6-5 and TRBJ2-3; 14 bases are shared with TRBD2. There are 16 residues in the CDR3. The germline gives CDR1 MNHEY, CDR2 SVGAGI. Trimming cost V 4 bases and J 5 bases; bases outside gene matches: 5. CDR3 sequence: CASSSQTSGRVDTQYF. The DNA of the CDR3 is TGTGCCAGCAGTTCTCAGACTAGCGGGAGGGTAGATACGCAGTATTTT.

The chain recombines TRBV5-4 with TRBJ2-2; D uncertain. The CDR3 is made up of 14 amino acids. The germline V gene encodes CDR1 SGHNT and CDR2 YYREEE (reference sequence). Between the trimmed V and J ends, which lost 7 bases and 2 bases, there was a span of 12 bases. The CDR3 protein is CASSPVVNTGELFF. The CDR3 DNA follows: TGTGCCAGCTCCCCCGTGGTCAACACCGGGGAGCTGTTTTTT.

The rearrangement links TRBV5-6 to TRBJ2-1; D is uncertain. CDR1 and CDR2 from the germline V gene are SGHDT and YYEEEE. V lost 1 base, J lost 7 bases, and 9 bases lay in between. There are 13 residues in the CDR3. For the CDR3, the DNA is TGTGCCAGCAGCTTGATACGGGCGAATGAGCAGTTCTTC. This gives the protein CASSLIRANEQFF. The complete variable domain, with remaining parts taken from reference TRBV5-6 and TRBJ2-1, reads DAGVTQSPTHLIKTRGQQVTLRCSPKSGHDTVSWYQQALGQGPQFIFQYYEEEERQRGNFPDRFSGHQFPNYSSELNVNALLLGDSALYLCASSLIRANEQFFGPGTRLTVL.

The chain carries TRBV18 and TRBJ2-1; D is perhaps TRBD1 (6 bases). CDR1 is KGHSH and CDR2 is LQKENI in the germline V gene. The CDR3 has 15 amino acids. V was clipped by 2 bases and J by 5 bases, with 13 bases between them. The CDR3 region is CASSPRQVMDNEQFF. The CDR3 DNA reads TGTGCCAGCTCACCAAGACAGGTTATGGACAATGAGCAGTTCTTC. The entire variable domain, with the rest obtained from reference TRBV18 and TRBJ2-1, is as follows: NAGVMQNPRHLVRRRGQEARLRCSPMKGHSHVYWYRQLPEEGLKFMVYLQKENIIDESGMPKERFSAEFPKEGPSILRIQQVVRGDSAAYFCASSPRQVMDNEQFFGPGTRLTVL.

This clone was detected ten times or more. V and J are TRBV10-3 and TRBJ1-3; D is ambiguous. The CDR3 length is 12 residues. Germline CDR1 ENHRY, CDR2 SYGVKD. Trimming removed 6 bases from V and 7 bases from J, with 10 bases in between. The CDR3 region has the DNA TGTGCCATCAGCCCCGAGATGAACACCATATATTTT. Protein sequence: CAISPEMNTIYF.

V usage is TRBV28 and J usage is TRBJ1-1, with 8 nucleotides matching TRBD1. V gave up 6 bases and J gave up 10 bases; unmatched junction bases: 19. This CDR3 is built from 16 residues. The germline CDR1 and CDR2 sequences are MDHEN and SYDVKM. The CDR3 DNA follows: TGTGCCAGCAGCCAGCCGATGGACAGGGAGGTCCGTCGAGCTTTCTTT. Translation gives CASSQPMDREVRRAFF.

Note on this clone: A much larger clone lies a single base off, so this may be a read error. This chain links TRBV30 with TRBJ1-5; possibly TRBD1 for D (6 bases). This CDR3 has 16 residues. Germline CDR1 reads GTSNPN; CDR2 reads SVGIG (reference sequence). The CDR3 bases are TGTGCCTGGAGTGTAGGGGGTGACTATAGCAATCAGCCCCCGCATTTT. Its translation: CAWSVGGDYSNQPPHF.

V usage is TRBV7-9 and J usage is TRBJ2-7; 9 positions agree with TRBD2. There are 15 residues in the CDR3. Losses at the gene ends were 3 bases for V and 6 bases for J; bases not matched to a gene: 9. The germline CDR1 and CDR2 sequences are SEHNR and FQNEAQ (reference sequence). As DNA, the CDR3 is TGTGCCAGCAGCTTCCCCGGGCGGGAGGGCCTCGAGCAGTACTTC. This sequence encodes CASSFPGREGLEQYF.

The chain carries TRBV6-1 and TRBJ1-5; no definite D call. Trimming took 8 bases from V and 6 from J, leaving 20 bases between them. The CDR3 runs 15 residues. From germline, CDR1 is MNHNS and CDR2 SASEGT. This chain's CDR3 is CASARLAGDGQPQHF. CDR3 DNA: TGTGCCAGCGCCCGGCTGGCGGGTGACGGTCAGCCCCAGCATTTT.

About this clone: A much more abundant neighbour one base away suggests this may be a read error. Other DNA sequences from this sample encode an identical CDR3 as well. The chain uses TRBV30 and TRBJ2-7, with D possibly called TRBD1 or TRBD2 (5 bases each). Trimming took off 0 bases at V and 4 bases at J, with 13 bases between the two ends. Germline CDR1 GTSNPN, CDR2 SVGIG (reference sequence). CDR3 length: 14 residues. DNA of the CDR3: TGTGCCTGGAGTGTGGAGACGGGGCATTACGAGCAGTACTTC. Its translation is CAWSVETGHYEQYF.

This chain links TRBV9 with TRBJ2-7; 14 bases agree with TRBD2. Germline trimming cut 4 bases from V and 6 bases from J; bases unmatched to any gene: 15. The CDR3 is 18 amino acids. Germline V gene data show CDR1 as SGDLS and CDR2 as YYNGEE. The CDR3 region has the DNA TGTGCCAGCAGCAAGACTAGCGGGAGGGCCCGGTTGGTTTGCGAGCAGTACTTC. This encodes CASSKTSGRARLVCEQYF.

The chain employs TRBV5-8 and TRBJ2-3; tentative D call: TRBD2 (7 bases). The CDR3 covers 15 residues. Germline V gene sequence: CDR1 SGHTS, CDR2 YDEGEE. Trimming pared 2 bases from V and 2 bases from J, leaving 12 bases between. CDR3 amino acids: CASSLGGGLTDTQYF. The CDR3 DNA sequence: TGTGCCAGCAGCTTAGGGGGAGGGCTCACAGATACGCAGTATTTT.

CDR3 nucleotides: TGTGCCAGCAGTCCAGACCATTCTTCCCAGGCCCAGCATTTT. Translating gives CASSPDHSSQAQHF. V usage is TRBV28 and J usage is TRBJ1-5; D ambiguous. Germline CDR1 reads MDHEN; CDR2 reads SYDVKM. The CDR3 has 14 amino acids. V was trimmed by 5 bases and J by 11 bases, leaving 19 bases between them.

The chain combines TRBV18 with TRBJ2-6; a weak D match, TRBD1 (6 bases). The CDR3 sequence is 19 residues long. The V end lost 0 bases, the J end lost 0 bases, and 15 bases lay between the germline ends. Germline V lookup: CDR1 KGHSH, CDR2 LQKENI. The DNA for the CDR3 is TGTGCCAGCTCACCACCGGCCGCAGGGACATCCTCTGGGGCCAACGTCCTGACTTTC. Its protein product is CASSPPAAGTSSGANVLTF. Together with reference TRBV18 and TRBJ2-6, the CDR3 gives the full variable domain: NAGVMQNPRHLVRRRGQEARLRCSPMKGHSHVYWYRQLPEEGLKFMVYLQKENIIDESGMPKERFSAEFPKEGPSILRIQQVVRGDSAAYFCASSPPAAGTSSGANVLTFGAGSRLTVL.